A selection of T cell receptor beta chains follows, all from one sample in a study of blood T cell repertoires in COVID-19. Sequenced by immunoSEQ multiplex PCR; TCRdb stores in-frame clones only, minus some. Of fewer than 350,000 clones detected, 86% appear once; the ten largest clones hold less than 2.5%. Sequencing used peripheral blood. Receptors originate from a woman in her thirties who had recovered from COVID-19. Each CDR3 is given with its conserved first and last residue. D genes are given only for firm matches. Clone size is stated in some rows and not others, as once, few, many or a class when expanded.

J,D,V,size,CDR3,DNA
TRBJ2-2,.,TRBV10-3,once,CAISESGVGGEELFF,TGTGCCATCAGTGAGTCGGGTGTAGGAGGTGAGGAGCTGTTTTTT
TRBJ2-3,.,TRBV5-6,.,CASSLLRTVTDTQYF,TGTGCCAGCAGCTTGCTTAGGACAGTCACAGATACGCAGTATTTT
TRBJ2-5,.,TRBV11-3,.,CASSGTGTTPSPSWTQYF,TGTGCCAGCAGCGGTACCGGGACAACTCCGTCCCCTTCATGGACCCAGTACTTC
TRBJ2-7,.,TRBV12-3/TRBV12-4,.,CASRPQRGYEQYF,TGTGCCAGCAGGCCCCAACGGGGCTACGAGCAGTACTTC
TRBJ2-1,TRBD2,TRBV5-1,.,CASSSQTLAGRWNDEQFF,TGCGCCAGCAGCTCGCAAACCCTAGCGGGAAGATGGAACGATGAGCAGTTCTTC
TRBJ2-1,TRBD1,TRBV5-1,.,CASTQTGGNEQFF,TGCGCCAGCACCCAGACAGGGGGAAATGAGCAGTTCTTC
TRBJ2-2,.,TRBV6-2/TRBV6-3,.,CASSYFAGLNTGELFF,TGTGCCAGCAGTTATTTTGCAGGGTTGAACACCGGGGAGCTGTTTTTT
TRBJ2-5,.,TRBV11-2,.,CASSLGIQGQETQYF,TGTGCCAGCAGCTTAGGAATCCAGGGCCAAGAGACCCAGTACTTC
TRBJ2-7,.,TRBV6-6,.,CASSSGTQSPEQYF,TGTGCCAGCAGTTCCGGGACACAGTCTCCCGAGCAGTACTTC
TRBJ1-1,.,TRBV6-2/TRBV6-3,.,CASSFRAGVAFF,TGTGCCAGCAGTTTTAGGGCAGGGGTCGCTTTCTTT
TRBJ1-1,.,TRBV19,few,CASSISVNTEAFF,TGTGCCAGTAGTATTTCAGTGAACACTGAAGCTTTCTTT
TRBJ1-2,TRBD1,TRBV4-1,.,CASSRGQGFSYGYTF,TGCGCCAGCAGCCGAGGACAGGGTTTTAGCTATGGCTACACCTTC
TRBJ2-2,.,TRBV7-8,.,CASSSSGTPTGELFF,TGTGCCAGCAGCTCCTCCGGGACACCTACCGGGGAGCTGTTTTTT
TRBJ1-6,.,TRBV5-1,.,CASSLGGDVSPLHF,TGCGCCAGCAGCTTGGGGGGGGATGTATCACCCCTCCACTTT
TRBJ2-7,TRBD2,TRBV7-9,.,CASRGAGGPGYEQYF,TGTGCCAGCAGGGGAGCGGGAGGGCCGGGCTACGAGCAGTACTTC
TRBJ2-1,TRBD2,TRBV4-3,.,CASSQASGAYNEQFF,TGCGCCAGCAGCCAAGCGAGCGGGGCTTACAATGAGCAGTTCTTC
TRBJ1-1,.,TRBV12-3/TRBV12-4,.,CASSLSGNTEAFF,TGTGCCAGCAGTTTAAGCGGGAACACTGAAGCTTTCTTT
TRBJ1-2,TRBD1,TRBV19,.,CASSSPGQVRGYTF,TGTGCCAGTTCATCGCCGGGACAGGTTCGCGGCTACACCTTC
TRBJ2-6,TRBD2,TRBV5-1,once,CASSLEAGAGANVLTF,TGCGCCAGCAGCTTGGAGGCGGGAGCTGGGGCCAACGTCCTGACTTTC
TRBJ1-6,TRBD1,TRBV28,once,CASSGDRDGSPLHF,TGTGCCAGCAGCGGTGACAGGGACGGATCACCCCTCCACTTT
TRBJ2-5,.,TRBV3-1/TRBV3-2,.,CASGASASETQYF,TGTGCCAGCGGTGCTAGCGCCTCGGAGACCCAGTACTTC
TRBJ2-1,TRBD2,TRBV4-3,.,CASSQGLAGGPGDEQFF,TGCGCCAGCAGCCAGGGACTAGCGGGAGGGCCGGGGGATGAGCAGTTCTTC
TRBJ2-7,.,TRBV19,once,CASSTTSTAPEQYF,TGTGCCAGTAGTACCACCTCGACTGCTCCCGAGCAGTACTTC
TRBJ2-5,.,TRBV6-5,.,CASRAGYETQYF,TGTGCCAGCAGGGCAGGGTACGAGACCCAGTACTTC
TRBJ2-2,TRBD2,TRBV9,.,CASSGGGTNTGELFF,TGTGCCAGCAGCGGCGGGGGGACGAACACCGGGGAGCTGTTTTTT
TRBJ2-3,TRBD1,TRBV6-1,.,CASSEPGLQGARGNTQYF,TGTGCCAGCAGTGAACCGGGCCTACAGGGGGCGCGTGGGAATACGCAGTATTTT
TRBJ2-1,TRBD2,TRBV15,.,CATRSSGRGHNEQFF,TGTGCCACCAGGTCTAGCGGGAGGGGCCACAATGAGCAGTTCTTC
TRBJ2-7,TRBD2,TRBV2,few,CASRGVAGELSEQYF,TGTGCCAGCAGGGGCGTAGCGGGGGAGCTTAGCGAGCAGTACTTC
TRBJ1-4,.,TRBV7-2,.,CASSVDRSNEKLFF,TGTGCCAGCAGCGTAGACAGAAGTAATGAAAAACTGTTTTTT
TRBJ2-1,.,TRBV27,few,CASSSSRRFEQFF,TGTGCCAGCAGTTCTTCTAGGAGGTTTGAGCAGTTCTTC
TRBJ1-5,.,TRBV27,.,CASSLRGNQPQHF,TGTGCCAGCAGTTTGCGAGGCAATCAGCCCCAGCATTTT
TRBJ2-7,TRBD2,TRBV9,.,CASSVGLAGFYEQYF,TGTGCCAGCAGCGTCGGACTAGCGGGATTCTACGAGCAGTACTTC